This TCR beta chain was recovered during a study of persistence of HIV-infected CD4 T cells. Whole-study context: Donors were ART-treated; their CMV- and Gag-responding CD4+ T cells were isolated.

Trimming shortened V by 4 bases and J by 8 bases, and 12 bases separated the two germline ends. The CDR3 has 13 residues. CDR1 is SGHRS and CDR2 is YFSETQ in the germline V gene. Points on this clone: Its antigen is still unknown.

Cells were stimulated with CMV-infected fibroblast lysates at 8.5 to 10 ug/mL. Sorted nonresponding memory CD4+ T cells were CD40L-negative, CD69-negative, CD45RO-high. Suppressive ART was started during chronic HIV-1 infection in these adults. CD8-depleted PBMCs were stimulated less than 20 hours with anti-CD28/CD49d costimulation, CD40-blocking antibody and enfuvirtide. This was the immunoSEQ version 4 assay in survey mode. The protocol was immunoSEQ multiplex PCR, while the TCRdb copy is restricted to in-frame clones and leaves out a portion. The repertoire holds 35,000 to 40,000 clones, around 80% seen once, with around 1.5% in the top ten.

This sequence joins TRBV5-1 and TRBJ1-4; no definite D call. The clonotype originates from an adult man with HIV who was CMV-seropositive. Sequenced material: CD4+ T cells sorted from PBMCs after approximately 20-hour stimulation, taken from a patient who received antiretroviral therapy. As DNA, the CDR3 is TGCGCCAGCAGCGGAAGGGTGGGGGAAAAACTGTTTTTT. Its translation is CASSGRVGEKLFF.